The 5 T cell receptor beta chains listed next were all sequenced from one sample in a study of blood T cells in healthy people across ages. Through a sample-barcoded 5' primer and a J-beta primer mix, a second PCR was run for about 7 to 12 cycles. TCRdb reprocessed the 5' RACE reads with MiXCR, giving one entry per CDR3 protein. The sample has 600,000 to 800,000 distinct CDR3 sequences, about 21% seen once. The sequenced sample was blood. The receptors originated from a man between 65 and 85 years old in good health.

This clonotype was detected a few times. This chain connects TRBV12-3 or TRBV12-4 to TRBJ2-2; the match to TRBD2 covers 8 bases. The CDR3 extends over 14 amino acids. After removal of 6 bases from V and 7 bases from J, the junction contained 7 bases not matched to a gene. CDR3 coding DNA: TGTGCCAGCAGCCGCAGCGGGAGCAACGGGGAGCTGTTTTTT. Translation: CASSRSGSNGELFF.

This rearrangement joins TRBV20-1 to TRBJ2-1, with 12 bases that match TRBD2. V lost 1 base to trimming and J lost 7 bases; unmatched junction nucleotides: 5. Germline lookup yields CDR1 DFQATT and CDR2 SNEGSKA (reference sequence). The CDR3 has 15 amino acids. CDR3 sequence (DNA): TGCAGTGCTAGAGGTACTAGCGGGAGGAGGAATGAGCAGTTCTTC. Its protein is CSARGTSGRRNEQFF.

The rearrangement joins TRBV9 to TRBJ2-1, with D perhaps TRBD2 (5 bases). This CDR3 region has 14 residues. CDR1 is SGDLS and CDR2 is YYNGEE in the germline V gene. Trimming pared 3 bases from V and 7 bases from J, leaving 14 bases between. The CDR3: CASSAGQRNNEQFF. The CDR3 DNA reads TGTGCCAGCAGCGCCGGCCAGCGGAATAATGAGCAGTTCTTC.

The chain joins TRBV20-1 to TRBJ2-1; 7 nucleotides align to TRBD1. The germline CDR1 and CDR2 sequences are DFQATT and SNEGSKA (reference sequence). The V gene end was trimmed by 6 bases and the J gene end by 7 bases; junction bases not matched to a gene: 6. This CDR3 contains 12 residues. The CDR3 spells CSARRGSNEQFF. The DNA for the CDR3 is TGCAGTGCGCGCAGGGGGAGTAATGAGCAGTTCTTC.

This clonotype was detected a few times. The J gene is TRBJ2-7, the V gene TRBV9; 10 bases align to TRBD2. Germline V lookup: CDR1 SGDLS, CDR2 YYNGEE. The CDR3 has 14 residues. Trimming cost V 4 bases and J 6 bases; bases outside gene matches: 7. CDR3 region: CASSSSGRATEQYF. The CDR3 DNA is TGTGCCAGCAGCAGCAGCGGGAGGGCCACCGAGCAGTACTTC.